This is a list of T cell receptor beta chains from one sample in a study of blood T cells in healthy people across ages. TCRdb processed the 5' RACE reads anew with MiXCR; each CDR3 protein has one entry. This sample has under 2,000,000 distinct CDR3 sequences; roughly 52% occur once, and the top ten carry 2.1%. Sample: blood. These TCRs come from a woman aged 40 to 55 in good health. CDR3s include the opening cysteine and the closing phenylalanine or tryptophan. A D gene is named only where the DNA matches it firmly.

v_call: TRBV13; d_call: -; j_call: TRBJ1-2; cdr3_length: 15; cdr3_aa: CASSRFLSLAAGYTF
v_call: TRBV28; d_call: TRBD1; j_call: TRBJ1-2; cdr3_length: 17; cdr3_aa: CASSSSPAGQQNYGYTF
v_call: TRBV6-5; d_call: -; j_call: TRBJ2-7; cdr3_length: 14; cdr3_aa: CASSYRRDVAEQYF
v_call: TRBV9; d_call: -; j_call: TRBJ1-1; cdr3_length: 15; cdr3_aa: CASSPREGVGTEAFF
v_call: TRBV28; d_call: TRBD1; j_call: TRBJ1-6; cdr3_length: 16; cdr3_aa: CAGSLTRQGDNSPPHF
v_call: TRBV28; d_call: -; j_call: TRBJ1-2; cdr3_length: 14; cdr3_aa: CASSRQYPNYGYTF
v_call: TRBV25-1; d_call: -; j_call: TRBJ1-4; cdr3_length: 18; cdr3_aa: CASKSSLGSLGTNEKLFF
v_call: TRBV4-2; d_call: TRBD1; j_call: TRBJ1-1; cdr3_length: 16; cdr3_aa: CASSQGLGQGNTEAFF
v_call: TRBV6-1; d_call: TRBD1; j_call: TRBJ1-6; cdr3_length: 17; cdr3_aa: CASSAKMGTANNSPLHF
v_call: TRBV5-5; d_call: TRBD1; j_call: TRBJ1-2; cdr3_length: 15; cdr3_aa: CASSFSPTGNYGYTF
v_call: TRBV2; d_call: -; j_call: TRBJ1-2; cdr3_length: 16; cdr3_aa: CASSNPIKGANYGYTF
v_call: TRBV20-1; d_call: -; j_call: TRBJ2-2; cdr3_length: 16; cdr3_aa: CSASTTTQLRGGELFF
v_call: TRBV11-2; d_call: -; j_call: TRBJ2-3; cdr3_length: 15; cdr3_aa: CASSSTRAYTDTQYF
v_call: TRBV15; d_call: -; j_call: TRBJ2-3; cdr3_length: 16; cdr3_aa: CATSRGQGFRTDTQYF
v_call: TRBV11-2; d_call: -; j_call: TRBJ2-1; cdr3_length: 14; cdr3_aa: CASSPEVAYNEQFF
v_call: TRBV16; d_call: -; j_call: -; cdr3_length: 14; cdr3_aa: CASSPTDRTDEQYF